This TCR beta chain came from a study of blood T cell repertoires in COVID-19. Study overall: The United States, Italy and Spain supplied acute and convalescent COVID-19 samples. The analysed material was cDNA or gDNA that came from T cells, B-cell-depleted T cells, or PBMCs.

V shed 3 bases, J shed 1 base, and the junction held 5 bases outside the gene matches. Germline V gives CDR1 SGHNT, CDR2 YYREEE (reference sequence). There are 17 residues in the CDR3. Sequencing was performed with immunoSEQ multiplex PCR; in TCRdb, only in-frame clones are kept and a portion is missing. Of approximately 210,000 clones detected, 88% appear once; the ten largest clones hold about 4.4%. This TCR derives from a human donor in a cohort sampled during active COVID-19. V is TRBV5-4 and J is TRBJ1-6; 9 bases match TRBD1. The sequencing input was peripheral blood. The CDR3 region has the DNA TGTGCCAGCAGCTCGTCACAGGGGGCTTCCTATAATTCACCCCTCCACTTT. Translation: CASSSSQGASYNSPLHF.